This T cell receptor (beta chain) was sequenced in a study of T-cell memory formation after mild COVID-19. Study-wide context: Clusters were largely donor specific. Overall study results and limits: Contracting CD4+ clones were located mainly in CM and EM, and CD8+ clones in EMRA.

MiXCR was run by TCRdb on the 5' RACE reads, yielding one entry per CDR3 protein. The sample has 150,000 to 200,000 distinct CDR3 sequences; 16% are singletons. There are 15 residues in the CDR3. Germline V gives CDR1 SGHRS, CDR2 YFSETQ. The V gene end was trimmed by 4 bases and the J gene end by 8 bases; junction bases not matched to a gene: 10. Worth noting for this clonotype: Its antigen remains unknown.

The sequencing input was PBMCs or a T cell subset sorted from them (not recorded which). This TCR was recovered from an adult woman who had mild COVID-19 (a few samples of this study predate the infection). Cell type and time point are not known. The chain is built from TRBV5-1 and TRBJ2-2, with 8 positions matching TRBD1. CDR3 in DNA: TGCGCCAGCAGCCTGTTGACAGGGGACTTAGGGGAGCTGTTTTTT. It yields the protein CASSLLTGDLGELFF.